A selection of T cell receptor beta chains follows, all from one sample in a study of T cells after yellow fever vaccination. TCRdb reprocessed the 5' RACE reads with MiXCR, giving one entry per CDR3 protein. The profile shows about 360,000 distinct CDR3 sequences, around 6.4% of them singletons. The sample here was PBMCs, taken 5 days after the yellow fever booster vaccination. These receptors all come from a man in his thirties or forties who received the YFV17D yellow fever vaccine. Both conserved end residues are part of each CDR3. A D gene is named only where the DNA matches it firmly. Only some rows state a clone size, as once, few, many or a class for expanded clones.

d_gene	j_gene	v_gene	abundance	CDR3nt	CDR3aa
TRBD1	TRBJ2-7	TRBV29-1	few	TGCAGCGCCTCCTGGGGGACAGGGTACTCCTACGAGCAGTACTTC	CSASWGTGYSYEQYF
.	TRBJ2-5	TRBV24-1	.	TGTGCCACCAGTGATTTTGGCCAGGGGTACCAAGAGACCCAGTACTTC	CATSDFGQGYQETQYF
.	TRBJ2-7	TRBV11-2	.	TGTGCCAGCAGGACCCGGGGAACCTACGAGCAGTACTTC	CASRTRGTYEQYF
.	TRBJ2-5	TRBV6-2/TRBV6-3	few	TGTGCCAGCAGGCAGCTATCAGGGGGGCCACAAGAGACCCAGTACTTC	CASRQLSGGPQETQYF
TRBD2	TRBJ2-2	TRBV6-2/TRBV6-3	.	TGTGCCAGCAGTTACTCGACTAGCGGGGCGAACACCGGGGAGCTGTTTTTT	CASSYSTSGANTGELFF
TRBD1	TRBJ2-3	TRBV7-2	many	TGTGCCAGCAGCTCACAGGGGAGAGCAGATACGCAGTATTTT	CASSSQGRADTQYF
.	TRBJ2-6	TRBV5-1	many	TGCGCCAGCAGCAAGGACGGGGCTGGGGCCAACGTCCTGACTTTC	CASSKDGAGANVLTF
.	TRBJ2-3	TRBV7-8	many	TGTGCCAGCAGCTTAATCACAGATACGCAGTATTTT	CASSLITDTQYF
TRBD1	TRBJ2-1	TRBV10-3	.	TGTGCCATCAATGAGGGACAGGGAGGGTATGAGCAGTTCTTC	CAINEGQGGYEQFF
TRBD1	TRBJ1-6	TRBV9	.	TGTGCCAGCAGCGTCTCGGACAGGGTGGGTTCACCCCTCCACTTT	CASSVSDRVGSPLHF
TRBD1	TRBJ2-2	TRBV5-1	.	TGCGCCAGCAGCTTTGAAGGGGGCGACGGGGAGCTGTTTTTT	CASSFEGGDGELFF
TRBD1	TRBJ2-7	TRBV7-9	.	TGTGCCAGCAGCCCGAGCCGGGACAGGGCTTTCGAGCAGTACTTC	CASSPSRDRAFEQYF
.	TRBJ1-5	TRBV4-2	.	TGTGCCAGCAGCCAAGATCGACAGCCCAATCAGCCCCAGCATTTT	CASSQDRQPNQPQHF
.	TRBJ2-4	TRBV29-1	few	TGCAGCGTTGAGATCCGCGGGCTTGTTCAGTACTTC	CSVEIRGLVQYF
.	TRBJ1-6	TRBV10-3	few	TGTGCCATCAGTGAGGGTTCACCCCTCCACTTT	CAISEGSPLHF
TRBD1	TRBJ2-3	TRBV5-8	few	TGTGCCAGCAGCTTGGCCGGACAGGGCCGGGGAGATACGCAGTATTTT	CASSLAGQGRGDTQYF
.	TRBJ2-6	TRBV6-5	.	TGTGCCAGCAGTTCGGTAAACGGGGCCAACGTCCTGACTTTC	CASSSVNGANVLTF
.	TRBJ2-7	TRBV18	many	TGTGCCAGCTCACCCGGGACACTCTCCTACGAGCAGTACTTC	CASSPGTLSYEQYF
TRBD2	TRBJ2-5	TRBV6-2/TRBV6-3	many	TGTGCCAGCAGTCCCATCGCTGCGGGAGCGGGCGAGACCCAGTACTTC	CASSPIAAGAGETQYF
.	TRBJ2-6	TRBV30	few	TGTGCCTGGAGGGGTGCTGCCAACGTCCTGACTTTC	CAWRGAANVLTF
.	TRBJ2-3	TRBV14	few	TGTGCCAGCAGCCGAGATAACGTCGGAGGGCCAAGGGATACGCAGTATTTT	CASSRDNVGGPRDTQYF
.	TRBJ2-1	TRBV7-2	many	TGTGCCAGCACAAGGCTAGCTATGGATGAGCAGTTCTTC	CASTRLAMDEQFF
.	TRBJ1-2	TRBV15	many	TGTGCCACCAGCAGAGATAAGGGTACCCCTCCCTATGGCTACACCTTC	CATSRDKGTPPYGYTF
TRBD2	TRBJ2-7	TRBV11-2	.	TGTGCCAGCAGAGCACTAGCGGCCGAGCAGTACTTC	CASRALAAEQYF
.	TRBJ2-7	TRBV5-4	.	TGTGCCAGCAGCTATGGGGGGTTAGACAGGGTCTCCTACGAGCAGTACTTC	CASSYGGLDRVSYEQYF
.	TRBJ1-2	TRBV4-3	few	TGCGCCAGCAGCCAAGATCTGCCAGTTAACTATGGCTACACCTTC	CASSQDLPVNYGYTF
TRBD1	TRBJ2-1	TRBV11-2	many	TGTGCCAGCAGCGTGACAGGGGGCTTTTACAATGAGCAGTTCTTC	CASSVTGGFYNEQFF
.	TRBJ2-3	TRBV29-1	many	TGCAGCGCGCGGGCTAGCACAGATACGCAGTATTTT	CSARASTDTQYF
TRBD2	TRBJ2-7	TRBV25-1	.	TGTGCCACCAAAATTTCTAGCGGGAGGGCCTGGGAGCAGTACTTC	CATKISSGRAWEQYF
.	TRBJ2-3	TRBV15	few	TGTGCCACCAGCAGAGGTACTAGTACAGATACGCAGTATTTT	CATSRGTSTDTQYF
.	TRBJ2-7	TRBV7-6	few	TGTGCCAGCAGCTTAGCATCCGACCCCTCCTACGAGCAGTACTTC	CASSLASDPSYEQYF
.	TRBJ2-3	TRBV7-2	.	TGTGCCAGCAGCTTAGGTTACAGACCCACAGATACGCAGTATTTT	CASSLGYRPTDTQYF
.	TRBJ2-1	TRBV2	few	TGTGCCAGCAGTGTACAGGCCTACAATGAGCAGTTCTTC	CASSVQAYNEQFF
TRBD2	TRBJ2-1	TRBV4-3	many	TGCGCCAGCAGCCATCGACCGGGGGGAAAGTCAAATGAGCAGTTCTTC	CASSHRPGGKSNEQFF
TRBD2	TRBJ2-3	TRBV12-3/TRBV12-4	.	TGTGCCAGCAGTTTTCAAAGGGAGGGAGCCGATACGCAGTATTTT	CASSFQREGADTQYF
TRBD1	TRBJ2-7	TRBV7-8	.	TGTGCCAGCAGCAGGACAGGGCAGTCCTCCTACGAGCAGTACTTC	CASSRTGQSSYEQYF
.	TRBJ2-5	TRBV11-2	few	TGTGCCAGCAGCCTTCTTGAGGGGCTACAAGAGACCCAGTACTTC	CASSLLEGLQETQYF
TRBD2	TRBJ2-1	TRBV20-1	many	TGCAGTGCTAGTCCAGCGGGAGGGCCAGGAAATGAGCAGTTCTTC	CSASPAGGPGNEQFF
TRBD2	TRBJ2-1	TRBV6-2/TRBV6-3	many	TGTGCCAGCACCCCTCGGACTAGCGGGAGGTATGAGCAGTTCTTC	CASTPRTSGRYEQFF
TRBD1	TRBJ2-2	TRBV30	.	TGTGCCTTCTCACCGTGGGACAGGGGTGGGACCGGGGAGCTGTTTTTT	CAFSPWDRGGTGELFF
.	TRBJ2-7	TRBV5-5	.	TGTGCCAGCAGCCCCGGATGGTACGAGCAGTACTTC	CASSPGWYEQYF
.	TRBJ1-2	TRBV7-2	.	TGTGCCAGTGAATGGGGGGGCGAGAGGCGCGGCTACACCTTC	CASEWGGERRGYTF
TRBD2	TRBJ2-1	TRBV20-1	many	TGCAGTGCTAGAGAGGGGACTAGCGGGAGTGAGCAGTTCTTC	CSAREGTSGSEQFF
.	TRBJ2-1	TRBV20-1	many	TGCAGTGCTAGAGTTGTTGGCAGAGAGCAGTTCTTC	CSARVVGREQFF
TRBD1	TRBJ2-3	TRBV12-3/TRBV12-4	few	TGTGCCAGCAGTTACGCCACAGGGGGGGATACGCAGTATTTT	CASSYATGGDTQYF